What follows are 16 T cell receptor beta chains derived from one specimen sequenced in a study of T-cell memory formation after mild COVID-19 (dated by TCRdb to the early 2020s). The library came from 5' RACE. Data came from an Illumina NovaSeq 6000. TCRdb reran the public reads through fastp at Q25 and MiXCR, keeping productive beta chains. Rows merge per CDR3 protein into single entries with the most common DNA and genes. This sample lists about 320,000 distinct CDR3 sequences; approximately 15% were detected once. The top ten hold 21% of the sample. Material for sequencing was PBMCs or a T cell subset sorted from them (not recorded which). The receptors here all came from a man aged 18 to 30 who had mild COVID-19 (a few samples of this study predate the infection). The sample titles of this study are shuffled in the database, so cell type and time point are left out; the donor was told from shared clones.

V usage is TRBV6-6 and J usage is TRBJ2-1; D is undetermined. Trimming took off 0 bases at V and 6 bases at J, with 9 bases between the two ends. Germline CDR1 and CDR2: MNHNY and SVGAGI (reference sequence). The CDR3 length is 14 residues. In DNA form, the CDR3 reads TGTGCCAGCAGTTACTCGAATGGGGTCAATGAGCAGTTCTTC. Translating gives CASSYSNGVNEQFF.

The V call is TRBV5-5, the J call TRBJ1-6; D is perhaps TRBD1 (5 bases). Trimming removed 4 bases at V and 5 bases at J, with 13 bases between. The CDR3 totals 15 residues. CDR1 is SGHKS, CDR2 YYEKEE, per germline (reference sequence). DNA for the CDR3: TGTGCCAGCAGCCCAGGGTATAGAGATAATTCACCCCTCCACTTT. Translating it yields CASSPGYRDNSPLHF. The full variable domain, its missing parts supplied by reference TRBV5-5 and TRBJ1-6, is DAGVTQSPTHLIKTRGQQVTLRCSPISGHKSVSWYQQVLGQGPQFIFQYYEKEERGRGNFPDRFSARQFPNYSSELNVNALLLGDSALYLCASSPGYRDNSPLHFGNGTRLTVT.

A few counts support this clonotype. V gene TRBV20-1 combines with J gene TRBJ1-6; a possible D gene is TRBD1 (6 bases). There are 16 residues in the CDR3. Trimming removed 6 bases at V and 3 bases at J, with 18 bases between. CDR1 and CDR2 from the germline V gene are DFQATT and SNEGSKA (reference sequence). The CDR3 region is CSAPRGQAGYNSPLHF. CDR3 bases: TGCAGTGCCCCCAGGGGTCAGGCCGGCTATAATTCACCCCTCCACTTT.

This chain links TRBV6-2 or TRBV6-3 with TRBJ1-2; D is undetermined. Trimming removed 5 bases from V and 4 bases from J, with 8 bases in between. Germline V lookup: CDR1 MNHEY, CDR2 SVGEGT. This CDR3 region has 12 residues. The CDR3 DNA reads as TGTGCCAGCAGTCAAGGGATCTATGGCTACACCTTC. Translating gives CASSQGIYGYTF.

In this sample, this clonotype turned up a few times. CDR3 sequence (DNA): TGTGCCAGCAGCTTGGTAGGGGTTCCTAACTATGGCTACACCTTC. Translated: CASSLVGVPNYGYTF. The chain recombines TRBV5-4 with TRBJ1-2; TRBD1 might be the D (5 bases). Germline assignment: CDR1 SGHNT and CDR2 YYREEE (reference sequence). The V end was cut by 0 bases, the J end by 0 bases, with 9 bases between. CDR3 length: 15 amino acids.

This clonotype was counted between two and nine times. The rearrangement links TRBV3-1 to TRBJ1-5; possibly TRBD1 for D (6 bases). The germline V gene encodes CDR1 LGHDT and CDR2 YNNKEL (reference sequence). The V and J ends lost 4 bases and 6 bases respectively, with 16 bases between them. The CDR3 totals 15 residues. The CDR3 nucleotides are TGTGCCAGCAGCCGGAATCAGGGGCCCGGTCAGCCCCAGCATTTT. Amino acids: CASSRNQGPGQPQHF.

The rearrangement links TRBV7-9 to TRBJ1-1; no clear D gene. The length of the CDR3 is 12 residues. Germline-derived CDR1 and CDR2 are SEHNR and FQNEAQ (reference sequence). V dropped 4 bases and J dropped 4 bases, with 7 bases sitting between them. CDR3: CASSSRFTEAFF. CDR3 in DNA: TGTGCCAGCAGCTCACGGTTCACTGAAGCTTTCTTT.

The rearrangement links TRBV6-1 to TRBJ2-3; possibly TRBD2 for D (6 bases). This CDR3 comprises 11 residues. Trimming cost V 6 bases and J 8 bases, with 9 bases left between them. Germline V CDR1 and CDR2: MNHNS, SASEGT. The CDR3 sequence is CASREGATQYF. CDR3 coding DNA: TGTGCCAGCAGGGAGGGAGCTACGCAGTATTTT.

This clonotype was counted between two and nine times. The chain carries TRBV29-1 and TRBJ2-5, with a tentative D call TRBD1 (5 bases). The CDR3 runs 13 residues. V was shortened by 7 bases and J by 5 bases, with 17 bases between the two germline ends. Germline V gives CDR1 SQVTM, CDR2 ANQGSEA. CDR3 DNA sequence: TGCAGCGGGGGCGCACGATCGGCGGAGACCCAGTACTTC. Translating it yields CSGGARSAETQYF. Combining the CDR3 with reference TRBV29-1 and TRBJ2-5 gives the whole variable domain SAVISQKPSRDICQRGTSLTIQCQVDSQVTMMFWYRQQPGQSLTLIATANQGSEATYESGFVIDKFPISRPNLTFSTLTVSNMSPEDSSIYLCSGGARSAETQYFGPGTRLLVL.

V is TRBV4-2 and J is TRBJ2-1, with D perhaps TRBD1 (6 bases). With 0 bases removed from V and 10 bases from J, the gap between germline ends came to 16 bases. CDR1 and CDR2 (germline): LGHNA, YNFKEQ. CDR3 length: 15 residues. DNA of the CDR3: TGTGCCAGCAGCCAAGAATTTTCCCTTGACAGGGAGCAGTTCTTC. It encodes CASSQEFSLDREQFF.

CDR3 loop: CASSWGTYEQYF. CDR3 sequence (DNA): TGTGCCAGCAGCTGGGGCACATACGAGCAGTACTTC. The rearrangement joins TRBV7-9 to TRBJ2-7; D perhaps matches TRBD1 (5 bases). Per germline, CDR1 SEHNR and CDR2 FQNEAQ (reference sequence). This CDR3 is 12 amino acids long. V gave up 4 bases and J gave up 4 bases, with 8 bases separating them.

The chain employs TRBV4-1 and TRBJ2-5; D may be TRBD1 (6 bases). The CDR3 has 16 amino acids. Germline CDR1 and CDR2: MGHRA and YSYEKL. V shed 4 bases and J shed 3 bases, with 18 bases lying between them. CDR3 coding DNA: TGCGCCAGCAGCCCCCTCGCGGCAGGGGCTAAAGAGACCCAGTACTTC. It translates to CASSPLAAGAKETQYF.

Only a few counts were recorded for this clonotype. The germline gene is not matched at one end of the junction; a read error may be the cause. The chain employs TRBV20-1 and TRBJ2-5; 9 positions agree with TRBD2. There are 13 residues in the CDR3. Germline V gene data show CDR1 as DFQATT and CDR2 as SNEGSKA (reference sequence). The CDR3 loop reads CSARAPIAGDGVF. The DNA of the CDR3 is TGCAGTGCTAGAGCGCCTATAGCGGGGGACGGGGTCTTC.

This rearrangement joins TRBV15 to TRBJ2-7, with D tentatively TRBD2 (5 bases). CDR3 length equals 15 residues. The V end lost 0 bases, the J end lost 2 bases, and 11 bases lay between the germline ends. Germline V gene sequence: CDR1 LNHNV, CDR2 YYDKDF (reference sequence). The CDR3 loop reads CATSREGTGTYEQYF. The CDR3 DNA is TGTGCCACCAGCAGAGAGGGCACCGGGACCTACGAGCAGTACTTC. Variable domain in full (rest from reference TRBV15 and TRBJ2-7): DAMVIQNPRYQVTQFGKPVTLSCSQTLNHNVMYWYQQKSSQAPKLLFHYYDKDFNNEADTPDNFQSRRPNTSFCFLDIRSPGLGDTAMYLCATSREGTGTYEQYFGPGTRLTVT.

This clonotype appeared a few times. V and J are TRBV3-1 and TRBJ2-2; TRBD1 matches 9 bases. Losses at the gene ends were 8 bases for V and 5 bases for J; bases not matched to a gene: 6. This CDR3 spans 14 amino acids. Germline V gene sequence: CDR1 LGHDT, CDR2 YNNKEL (reference sequence). CDR3 sequence (DNA): TGTGCCAGCGTGGACAGGGGTGAAACCGGGGAGCTGTTTTTT. It is translated as CASVDRGETGELFF.

The chain uses TRBV6-5 and TRBJ2-2, with a possible D match to TRBD1 (5 bases). The CDR3 contains 13 residues. Trimming pared 2 bases from V and 9 bases from J, leaving 10 bases between. Germline V CDR1 and CDR2: MNHEY, SVGAGI. The CDR3 loop is CASSYAGIRELFF. CDR3 DNA sequence: TGTGCCAGCAGTTACGCAGGGATCCGGGAGCTGTTTTTT.